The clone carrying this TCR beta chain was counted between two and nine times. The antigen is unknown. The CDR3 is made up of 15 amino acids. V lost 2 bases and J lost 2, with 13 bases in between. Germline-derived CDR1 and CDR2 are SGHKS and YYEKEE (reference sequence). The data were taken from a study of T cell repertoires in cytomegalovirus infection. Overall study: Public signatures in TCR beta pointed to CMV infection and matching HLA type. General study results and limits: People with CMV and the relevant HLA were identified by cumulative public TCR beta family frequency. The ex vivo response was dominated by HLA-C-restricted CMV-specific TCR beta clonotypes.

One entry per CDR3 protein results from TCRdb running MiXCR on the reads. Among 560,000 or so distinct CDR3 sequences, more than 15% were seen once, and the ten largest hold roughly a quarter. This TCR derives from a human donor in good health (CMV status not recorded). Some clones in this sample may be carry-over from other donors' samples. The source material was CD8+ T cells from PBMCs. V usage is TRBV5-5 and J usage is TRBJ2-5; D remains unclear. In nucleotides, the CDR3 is TGTGCCAGCAGCTTTCAGCGCTCCTCGCAAGAGACCCAGTACTTC. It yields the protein CASSFQRSSQETQYF.